The 13 T cell receptor beta chains below were found in one sample sequenced in a study of glioma-infiltrating T cells (TCRdb year 2016). The reads were generated on an Illumina MiSeq. TCR alpha and beta CDR3 regions were amplified with the iRepertoire nested amplicon-rescue multiplex PCR (arm-PCR) platform from RNA. The raw public data were reprocessed by TCRdb itself: fastp quality trimming at Q25, MiXCR clonotype calling, in-frame beta chains only. CDR3 protein sequences are deduplicated, and each keeps its most common genes and DNA. The sample records around 390,000 distinct CDR3 sequences, 41% of which are singletons. The top ten hold approximately 12% of the sample. The sequenced material came from glioma tissue, nonneoplastic brain tissue, or PBMCs (not recorded which). These receptors originate from a human donor with low-grade glioma or glioblastoma, undergoing nonglioma brain surgery, or in good health (not recorded which).

This clonotype was counted many times. This chain links TRBV4-2 with TRBJ2-3; 7 nucleotides line up with TRBD2. The V gene end was trimmed by 0 bases and the J gene end by 2 bases; junction bases not matched to a gene: 5. The CDR3 extends over 16 amino acids. CDR1 LGHNA and CDR2 YNFKEQ come from the germline V gene. The CDR3 DNA sequence: TGTGCCAGCAGCCAAGAGTCGGGGACTATCACAGATACGCAGTATTTT. It is translated as CASSQESGTITDTQYF.

Notes on this clonotype: Given a much more abundant clone one base away, this may be a read error. V and J are TRBV6-1 and TRBJ2-7; 7 positions agree with TRBD2. The CDR3 is made up of 13 amino acids. The germline V gene encodes CDR1 MNHNS and CDR2 SASEGT. The CDR3 DNA follows: TGTGCCAGCTCGGGACTACTCAAGCTCGAGAAGTACTTC. It specifies CASSGLLKLEKYF.

This clonotype came up many times. This chain connects TRBV6-5 to TRBJ1-1; D is unresolved. CDR1 is MNHEY and CDR2 is SVGAGI in the germline V gene. V lost 1 base, J lost 4 bases, and 10 bases lay in between. The CDR3 length is 14 residues. CDR3 amino acids: CASSYLRWSTEAFF. The CDR3 bases are TGTGCCAGCAGTTACTTGAGATGGTCCACTGAAGCTTTCTTT.

This chain links TRBV5-4 with TRBJ2-1, with D hard to call. Deletions cut 1 base from V and 8 bases from J, with 13 bases between. This CDR3 is 14 amino acids long. The germline V gene encodes CDR1 SGHNT and CDR2 YYREEE (reference sequence). CDR3 DNA sequence: TGTGCCAGCAGCTTGAGCTCACTACCGTATGAGCAGTTCTTC. This encodes CASSLSSLPYEQFF.

There are a few counts of this clonotype. This sequence joins TRBV15 and TRBJ2-3; D may be TRBD2 (5 bases). Germline CDR1 reads LNHNV; CDR2 reads YYDKDF (reference sequence). V was clipped by 7 bases and J by 2 bases, with 7 bases between them. This CDR3 is 12 amino acids long. The CDR3 sequence: CATNGNTDTQYF. DNA for the CDR3: TGTGCCACCAACGGGAACACAGATACGCAGTATTTT.

The sample holds many counts of this clonotype. This chain connects TRBV27 to TRBJ1-2; D might be TRBD1 (6 bases). The length of the CDR3 is 14 residues. Germline V gene data show CDR1 as MNHEY and CDR2 as SMNVEV (reference sequence). Trimming left V 4 bases short and J 2 bases short, with 11 bases between. This chain's CDR3 is CASSSQGRNYGYTF. The CDR3 DNA follows: TGTGCCAGCAGTTCCCAGGGGCGCAACTATGGCTACACCTTC.

As to this clonotype: A much more abundant neighbour one base away suggests this may be a read error. The genes are TRBV24-1 and TRBJ1-2, with 7 positions matching TRBD1. CDR1 is KGHDR and CDR2 is SFDVKD in the germline V gene. Germline trimming cut 6 bases from V and 4 bases from J; bases unmatched to any gene: 7. This CDR3 has 14 amino acids. CDR3 nucleotide sequence: TGTGCCACCAGTCATCAGGGACAGAGCTATGGCTACACCTTC. The encoded protein is CATSHQGQSYGYTF.

The genes are TRBV19 and TRBJ2-2; D is perhaps TRBD1 (5 bases). The germline gives CDR1 LNHDA, CDR2 SQIVND (reference sequence). Trimming cost V 6 bases and J 3 bases, with 14 bases left between them. The CDR3 totals 15 residues. The CDR3 spells CASSPLLGDTGELFF. The CDR3 DNA is TGTGCCAGTAGCCCTTTGTTAGGGGACACCGGGGAGCTGTTTTTT.

Many counts were recorded for this clonotype. The rearrangement links TRBV27 to TRBJ1-2; 7 bases line up with TRBD1. The CDR3 has 13 amino acids. Germline CDR1 is MNHEY and CDR2 is SMNVEV (reference sequence). The V gene end was trimmed by 7 bases and the J gene end by 3 bases; junction bases not matched to a gene: 5. The CDR3 reads CASTGDSDYGYTF. For the CDR3, the DNA is TGTGCCAGCACCGGGGACAGCGACTATGGCTACACCTTC.

V gene TRBV12-3 or TRBV12-4 combines with J gene TRBJ1-1, with D unresolved. V lost 5 bases and J 3 bases, leaving 10 bases between the germline ends. This CDR3 comprises 13 residues. CDR3 in amino acids: CASSVTEDTEAFF. The CDR3 nucleotides read TGTGCCAGCAGTGTGACGGAGGACACTGAAGCTTTCTTT.

There are many counts of this clonotype. The rearrangement links TRBV27 to TRBJ1-1, with a weak D call TRBD1 (5 bases). The V end lost 3 bases, the J end lost 1 base, and 12 bases lay between the germline ends. This CDR3 is built from 15 residues. CDR1 MNHEY and CDR2 SMNVEV come from the germline V gene (reference sequence). CDR3 DNA: TGTGCCAGCAGTTTTTCCGCGCAGGGGAACACTGAAGCTTTCTTT. Its translation is CASSFSAQGNTEAFF.

This clonotype has ten or more counts. V gene TRBV25-1 combines with J gene TRBJ2-2; 7 positions agree with TRBD1. This CDR3 has 16 amino acids. V lost 4 bases and J lost 3; bases outside the gene matches: 8. The germline CDR1 and CDR2 sequences are MGHDK and SYGVNS. CDR3 bases: TGTGCCAGCAGTGGGGGTGGACAGGTTGACACCGGGGAGCTGTTTTTT. Its protein product is CASSGGGQVDTGELFF.

As to this clonotype: A read error may produce the germline difference seen at one junction end. The chain carries TRBV2 and TRBJ1-2, with 9 bases fitting TRBD1. The CDR3 covers 17 residues. Germline CDR1 SNHLY, CDR2 FYNNEI. This CDR3 is CASSLNDAGQGHYRYTF. The CDR3 nucleotides read TGTGCCAGCAGTCTAAACGACGCGGGACAGGGACACTATCGCTACACCTTC. Full variable domain (missing parts from reference TRBV2 and TRBJ1-2): EPEVTQTPSHQVTQMGQEVILRCVPISNHLYFYWYRQILGQKVEFLVSFYNNEISEKSEIFDDQFSVERPDGSNFTLKIRSTKLEDSAMYFCASSLNDAGQGHYRYTFGSGTRLTVV.